This T cell receptor (beta chain) comes out of a study of yellow fever vaccine responses in identical twins. Via MiXCR, TCRdb re-called the RT-PCR reads, giving one row per CDR3 protein. The repertoire includes some 35,000 distinct CDR3 sequences, almost 60% of them detected once, and roughly 4.7% sits in the top ten. Trimming cost V 3 bases and J 2 bases, with 5 bases left between them. Per germline, CDR1 SNHLY and CDR2 FYNNEI. The CDR3 is 12 amino acids. The chain employs TRBV2 and TRBJ2-7; D gene uncertain. This clonotype was obtained from a woman under 30 who received the yellow fever vaccine. This specimen was T cells from blood (PBMCs), unsorted or a sorted subset (not recorded which), taken before or after yellow fever vaccination (not recorded which). The CDR3 DNA is TGTGCCAGCAGTGACGAAACCTACGAGCAGTACTTC. It codes for CASSDETYEQYF. The full variable domain, its missing parts supplied by reference TRBV2 and TRBJ2-7, is EPEVTQTPSHQVTQMGQEVILRCVPISNHLYFYWYRQILGQKVEFLVSFYNNEISEKSEIFDDQFSVERPDGSNFTLKIRSTKLEDSAMYFCASSDETYEQYFGPGTRLTVT.